Each of the 28 T cell receptor beta chains below was sequenced from the same sample in a study of blood T cells in healthy people across ages. A second roughly 7 to 12 cycle PCR used barcoded and J-beta primers. TCRdb re-analysed the 5' RACE reads in MiXCR, keeping a single row per CDR3 protein. This sample has roughly 800,000 distinct CDR3 sequences, with 58% found just once. Sequences were obtained from blood. The receptors originated from a man aged 25-45 years in good health.

V is TRBV6-4 and J is TRBJ2-1; the D gene is possibly TRBD2 (6 bases). Between the trimmed V and J ends, which lost 4 bases and 2 bases, there was a span of 18 bases. The CDR3 is 17 amino acids. The germline gives CDR1 MRHNA, CDR2 SNTAGT. The CDR3 here is CASSVRGGGGPYNEQFF. CDR3 coding DNA: TGTGCCAGCAGTGTGAGGGGTGGGGGAGGCCCCTACAATGAGCAGTTCTTC.

For this clonotype: Since a much larger clone is just one base distant, this may be a read error. The chain carries TRBV7-6 and TRBJ2-4; 11 nucleotides agree with TRBD1. Judging by the DNA end, TRBJ2-7 fits better; the J call may be wrong. CDR3 length equals 15 residues. The V gene's germline CDR1 is SGHVS and CDR2 FNYEAQ. The CDR3 bases are TGTGCCAGCAGCGGACGGACAGGGGGCACGTCCGAGCAGTACTTC. Translating gives CASSGRTGGTSEQYF.

This chain uses TRBV10-1 with TRBJ1-2; D may be TRBD1 (5 bases). The CDR3 has 14 amino acids. V was cut by 6 bases and J by 3 bases, with 14 bases left in between. In germline, CDR1 is WNHNN, CDR2 SYGVQD (reference sequence). Here the CDR3 reads CASSEGLGDYGYTF. CDR3 sequence (DNA): TGCGCCAGCAGCGAGGGACTCGGGGACTATGGCTACACCTTC.

The gene calls are TRBV15 and TRBJ1-5; a weak D match, TRBD1 (5 bases). The CDR3 sequence is 15 residues long. Trimming removed 0 bases from V and 5 bases from J, with 11 bases in between. Looked up from germline, CDR1 is LNHNV and CDR2 is YYDKDF (reference sequence). Written as DNA, the CDR3 is TGTGCCACCAGCAGAGAGGGGGGTAGGGATCAGCCCCAGCATTTT. The encoded protein is CATSREGGRDQPQHF.

V usage is TRBV4-3 and J usage is TRBJ2-6, with D uncertain. The CDR3 spans 18 residues. Germline CDR1 is LGHNA and CDR2 is YSLEER. Deletions cut 0 bases from V and 0 bases from J, with 12 bases between. CDR3 nucleotides: TGCGCCAGCAGCCAAGAGGGCACTTTAAGCTCTGGGGCCAACGTCCTGACTTTC. Its protein product is CASSQEGTLSSGANVLTF.

This clonotype was counted a few times. The V and J genes are TRBV7-2 and TRBJ2-3, with TRBD2 matching over 12 bases. Germline V CDR1 and CDR2: SGHTA, FQGNSA. The CDR3 spans 16 residues. The junction had 7 bases not matched to a gene; V was cut back by 5 bases and J by 4 bases. The CDR3 nucleotides are TGTGCCAGCAGCGAGAAACTAGCGGGGGGAGCAGATACGCAGTATTTT. Translated: CASSEKLAGGADTQYF.

The chain has TRBV2 and TRBJ2-5, with D unresolved. Germline-derived CDR1 and CDR2 are SNHLY and FYNNEI. V was trimmed by 8 bases and J by 7 bases, leaving 20 bases between them. The CDR3 spans 14 residues. The CDR3 protein is CASAPYQQAGTQYF. For the CDR3, the DNA is TGTGCCAGCGCCCCGTACCAGCAGGCAGGGACCCAGTACTTC.

This chain uses TRBV28 with TRBJ1-1; no clear D gene. Germline CDR1 and CDR2: MDHEN and SYDVKM. Between the trimmed V and J ends, which lost 6 bases and 4 bases, there was a span of 15 bases. The CDR3 length is 14 residues. The DNA for the CDR3 is TGTGCCAGCAGGCAAGGGTTAGGACGCACTGAAGCTTTCTTT. Its protein is CASRQGLGRTEAFF. The variable domain in full, completed from reference TRBV28 and TRBJ1-1, reads DVKVTQSSRYLVKRTGEKVFLECVQDMDHENMFWYRQDPGLGLRLIYFSYDVKMKEKGDIPEGYSVSREKKERFSLILESASTNQTSMYLCASRQGLGRTEAFFGQGTRLTVV.

Turning to this clonotype: This may be a read error, as it is one base from a much larger clone. CDR3 sequence (DNA): TGTACCAGCAGCTTAGGGGCCAGGGGGGACGAGCAGTACTTC. Its translation: CTSSLGARGDEQYF. The genes are TRBV7-2 and TRBJ2-4, with D perhaps matching TRBD1 (7 bases). The J call may be wrong; the DNA end is better matched by TRBJ2-7. The CDR3 is 14 amino acids. Germline V CDR1 and CDR2: SGHTA, FQGNSA.

This clonotype appeared many times. The rearrangement links TRBV29-1 to TRBJ1-1; D uncertain. V was shortened by 7 bases and J by 5 bases, with 11 bases between the two germline ends. In germline, CDR1 is SQVTM, CDR2 ANQGSEA. The CDR3 length is 11 residues. The DNA for the CDR3 is TGCAGCGCTGATCGCGGTACTGAAGCTTTCTTT. Translated, it gives CSADRGTEAFF.

The rearrangement joins TRBV28 to TRBJ2-5; no reliable D call. Germline-derived CDR1 and CDR2 are MDHEN and SYDVKM. The CDR3 is made up of 13 amino acids. The V end was cut by 5 bases, the J end by 2 bases, with 9 bases between. CDR3 amino acids: CASSRLNQETQYF. The DNA of the CDR3 is TGTGCCAGCAGTCGCCTCAATCAAGAGACCCAGTACTTC.

The V call is TRBV20-1, the J call TRBJ2-3; a weak D match, TRBD2 (5 bases). Trimming took 4 bases from V and 4 from J, leaving 21 bases between them. Looked up from germline, CDR1 is DFQATT and CDR2 is SNEGSKA (reference sequence). The CDR3 is 16 amino acids. Written as DNA, the CDR3 is TGCAGTGCTAATGCTCCTAGCAGGAATCGCGCAGATACGCAGTATTTT. Residues: CSANAPSRNRADTQYF.

This clonotype was seen more than once but under ten times. V is TRBV4-1 and J is TRBJ2-1, with 10 bases matching TRBD1. V lost 8 bases to trimming and J lost 9 bases; unmatched junction nucleotides: 4. The CDR3 is made up of 12 amino acids. CDR1 and CDR2 from the germline V gene are MGHRA and YSYEKL. The CDR3 reads CASGTGEGEQFF. The CDR3, as DNA: TGCGCCAGCGGGACAGGGGAAGGTGAGCAGTTCTTC.

The rearrangement uses TRBV29-1 and TRBJ2-7; D is ambiguous. V was trimmed by 4 bases and J by 1 base, leaving 8 bases between them. This CDR3 is built from 12 residues. Germline-derived CDR1 and CDR2 are SQVTM and ANQGSEA. The CDR3 sequence: CSVGPFSYEQYF. CDR3 coding DNA: TGCAGCGTTGGCCCGTTTTCCTACGAGCAGTACTTC.

The chain recombines TRBV5-1 with TRBJ2-4; TRBD2 aligns across 8 bases. V was pared by 3 bases and J by 3 bases, with 2 bases of the junction left unmatched. CDR1 is SGHRS, CDR2 YFSETQ, per germline. CDR3 length: 14 residues. The CDR3 DNA reads TGCGCCAGCAGCTCGGCGGGGGGCAAAAACATTCAGTACTTC. Translated: CASSSAGGKNIQYF.

The V call is TRBV28, the J call TRBJ2-3, with D tentatively TRBD1 (6 bases). Germline-derived CDR1 and CDR2 are MDHEN and SYDVKM. This CDR3 region has 16 residues. Trimming removed 5 bases from V and 3 bases from J, with 18 bases in between. The chain's CDR3 is CASSLLDLRGTDTQYF. The CDR3 DNA reads TGTGCCAGCAGTCTCCTAGACCTTAGGGGGACAGATACGCAGTATTTT.

This chain uses TRBV7-3 with TRBJ2-5; TRBD1 matches at 11 bases. CDR1 SGHTA and CDR2 FQGTGA come from the germline V gene. The CDR3 is made up of 15 amino acids. V was pared by 5 bases and J by 11 bases, with 13 bases of the junction left unmatched. CDR3 loop: CASSPGTGGLNEQYF. As DNA, the CDR3 is TGTGCCAGCAGCCCGGGGACAGGGGGTCTCAATGAGCAGTACTTC. Variable domain in full (rest from reference TRBV7-3 and TRBJ2-5): GAGVSQTPSNKVTEKGKYVELRCDPISGHTALYWYRQSLGQGPEFLIYFQGTGAADDSGLPNDRFFAVRPEGSVSTLKIQRTERGDSAVYLCASSPGTGGLNEQYFGPGTRLLVL.

The chain joins TRBV6-6 to TRBJ1-2; unclear D gene. There are 14 residues in the CDR3. With 2 bases removed from V and 4 bases from J, the gap between germline ends came to 11 bases. Looked up from germline, CDR1 is MNHNY and CDR2 is SVGAGI (reference sequence). This CDR3 is CASSYTMPAYGYTF. Here the CDR3 DNA reads TGTGCCAGCAGTTACACGATGCCCGCCTATGGCTACACCTTC.

The CDR3 loop reads CASSQTTTGRCTEAFF. The DNA of the CDR3 is TGTGCCAGCAGTCAAACGACGACAGGGCGGTGCACTGAAGCTTTCTTT. The chain combines TRBV11-1 with TRBJ1-1, with TRBD1 matching 7 bases. V trimming: 6 bases; J trimming: 4 bases; junction bases outside the gene matches: 14. Germline V gene lookup returns CDR1 SGHAT and CDR2 FQDESV (reference sequence). CDR3 size: 16 residues.

The V and J genes are TRBV6-2 or TRBV6-3 and TRBJ1-2, with D hard to call. The CDR3 has 14 amino acids. From germline, CDR1 is MNHEY and CDR2 SVGEGT. V was pared by 6 bases and J by 8 bases, with 19 bases between. The CDR3, as DNA: TGTGCCAGCAGCCTCCGCGGGGAGCCCAGGGGCTACACCTTC. Its protein product is CASSLRGEPRGYTF.

V and J are TRBV2 and TRBJ1-6; D is uncertain. The CDR3 loop spans 14 amino acids. Trimming removed 3 bases from V and 8 bases from J, with 11 bases in between. Looked up from germline, CDR1 is SNHLY and CDR2 is FYNNEI. CDR3 sequence reads: CASSDGWDHSPLHF. CDR3 sequence (DNA): TGTGCCAGCAGTGATGGGTGGGATCATTCACCCCTCCACTTT. Together with reference TRBV2 and TRBJ1-6, the CDR3 gives the full variable domain: EPEVTQTPSHQVTQMGQEVILRCVPISNHLYFYWYRQILGQKVEFLVSFYNNEISEKSEIFDDQFSVERPDGSNFTLKIRSTKLEDSAMYFCASSDGWDHSPLHFGNGTRLTVT.

The chain uses TRBV5-1 and TRBJ2-1; perhaps TRBD2 as D (5 bases). V was cut by 3 bases and J by 10 bases, with 14 bases left in between. This CDR3 has 13 amino acids. The germline CDR1 and CDR2 sequences are SGHRS and YFSETQ. CDR3 amino acids: CASSSGLRNEQFF. CDR3 nucleotides: TGCGCCAGCAGCTCCGGACTCAGAAACGAGCAGTTCTTC.

CDR3 amino acids: CASSLRPVQSTDTQYF. For the CDR3, the DNA is TGTGCCAGCAGTCTCCGGCCCGTTCAGAGCACAGATACGCAGTATTTT. The rearrangement joins TRBV12-3 or TRBV12-4 to TRBJ2-3; no clear D. This CDR3 has 16 amino acids. The V end lost 5 bases, the J end lost 0 bases, and 15 bases lay between the germline ends.

CDR3 in DNA: TGTGCCAGCATGCGATCTAGCGGGATTTACAATGAGCAGTTCTTC. It specifies CASMRSSGIYNEQFF. The V and J genes are TRBV6-5 and TRBJ2-1; 9 bases map to TRBD2. Looked up from germline, CDR1 is MNHEY and CDR2 is SVGAGI. This CDR3 region has 15 residues. With V trimmed by 7 bases and J by 4 bases, 8 bases remained unmatched.

The chain links TRBV20-1 to TRBJ2-3; the D gene could be TRBD1 or TRBD2 (5 bases each). V shed 6 bases and J shed 2 bases, with 12 bases lying between them. The germline V gene has CDR1 DFQATT and CDR2 SNEGSKA (reference sequence). The CDR3 length is 13 residues. The CDR3 region has the DNA TGCAGTGCCCCGAGCGGACACACAGATACGCAGTATTTT. It codes for CSAPSGHTDTQYF.

J is TRBJ2-3 and V is TRBV6-1; possibly TRBD1 for D (5 bases). The CDR3 has 15 amino acids. Germline V gene data show CDR1 as MNHNS and CDR2 as SASEGT. Trimming removed 2 bases at V and 1 base at J, with 10 bases between. The CDR3: CASSEYRGGTDTQYF. DNA of the CDR3: TGTGCCAGCAGTGAATATAGGGGCGGCACAGATACGCAGTATTTT.

The chain uses TRBV7-2 and TRBJ2-5; D may be TRBD1 or TRBD2 (5 bases each). V gave up 3 bases and J gave up 2 bases, with 13 bases separating them. This CDR3 comprises 15 residues. CDR1 and CDR2 from the germline V gene are SGHTA and FQGNSA. CDR3 bases: TGTGCCAGCAGCTTCGGGGAAACAGGACAAGAGACCCAGTACTTC. This encodes CASSFGETGQETQYF. The full variable domain, with the rest looked up from reference TRBV7-2 and TRBJ2-5, is GAGVSQSPSNKVTEKGKDVELRCDPISGHTALYWYRQSLGQGLEFLIYFQGNSAPDKSGLPSDRFSAERTGGSVSTLTIQRTQQEDSAVYLCASSFGETGQETQYFGPGTRLLVL.

As DNA, the CDR3 is TGCAGTGCTAGACCGGAGACCGCTAGGCAGTTCTTC. Translating gives CSARPETARQFF. J is TRBJ2-1 and V is TRBV20-1; the D is unclear. Germline CDR1 DFQATT, CDR2 SNEGSKA (reference sequence). This CDR3 is 12 amino acids long. Trimming shortened V by 2 bases and J by 12 bases, and 14 bases separated the two germline ends.